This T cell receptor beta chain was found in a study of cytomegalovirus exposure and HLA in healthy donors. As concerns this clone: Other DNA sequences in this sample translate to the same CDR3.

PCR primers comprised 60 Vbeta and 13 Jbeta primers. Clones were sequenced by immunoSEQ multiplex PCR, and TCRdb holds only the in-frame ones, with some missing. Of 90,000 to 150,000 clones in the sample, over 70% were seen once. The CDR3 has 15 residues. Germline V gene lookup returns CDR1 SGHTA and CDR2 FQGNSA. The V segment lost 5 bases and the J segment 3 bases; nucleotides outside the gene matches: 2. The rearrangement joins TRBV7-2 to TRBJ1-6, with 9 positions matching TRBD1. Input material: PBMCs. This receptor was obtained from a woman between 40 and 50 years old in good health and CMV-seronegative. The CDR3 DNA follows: TGTGCCAGCAGCCCGGGACAGGGCTATAATTCACCCCTCCACTTT. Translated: CASSPGQGYNSPLHF.